The source of this T cell receptor (beta chain) is a study of T cells expressing NK-cell markers (TCRdb year 2020). Turning to the overall study: Three sorted T-cell subsets (CD3+CD56+NKG2C+, CD3+CD56+NKG2C- and CD3+CD56-NKG2C+) from roughly eight donors had their TCR beta-chain repertoires profiled. Among the eight sequenced donors, seven were HCMV-seropositive and one was HCMV-seronegative. The libraries were sequenced on Illumina HiSeq 2000/2500, MiSeq or NextSeq, producing 2 x 150 bp reads. The eight sequenced donors were randomly selected healthy volunteers, three men and five women. The study at large found these results: In over 5 donors, the dominant CD3+CD56+NKG2C+ clonotypes were among the top 10 CD8+ clonotypes and accounted for roughly 1.0-8% of CD8+ T cells. Those dominant clonotypes were again the most abundant among CD3+CD56-NKG2C+ cells in a handful of donors, at about 28.3-60.1%. Whether the expanded NKG2C-expressing T cell clones were specific for HCMV antigens was left unclear.

A commercial ELISA kit detecting HCMV-specific IgG in serum was used to determine HCMV serostatus. Ficoll density gradient centrifugation was used to isolate peripheral blood mononuclear cells from blood. Based on the germline V gene, the CDR1 and CDR2 sequences are SQVTM and ANQGSEA. Reading from cysteine to phenylalanine, the CDR3 counts 16 amino acids. No DNA has been recorded. Sequencing took place on an Illumina HiSeq 2000. The TCR beta cDNA libraries were made using 5'RACE template switching, a step that added both a universal primer site and unique molecular identifiers. Priming for cDNA synthesis came from the TCR beta constant segment, and two successive PCR amplification steps followed. Per the authors' processing: Reads were demultiplexed and grouped by UMI with MIGEC, and clonotypes were assembled and quantified with MiTCR. To exclude erroneous sequences, any TCR cDNA sequence not supported by at least two reads was discarded. Downstream repertoire analysis used the tcR package, and clonotypes were matched across fractions by CDR3 nucleotide sequence plus V segment. Antigen specificity was annotated against VDJdb with VDJmatch, allowing one amino acid substitution in CDR3. Each entry corresponds to one CDR3 protein sequence from reads that TCRdb reprocessed, and DNA is not given. The V and J calls reflect TCRdb's pipeline rather than the authors' work. This specimen's table enumerates hundreds of thousands of distinct CDR3 sequences. Of the sample, 3% to 4.5% falls within the top ten clones.

To note about this clonotype: The target of this receptor is not known.

Sequences were obtained from blood T cells: a sorted CD56 or NKG2C T cell subset, CD4+ or CD8+ T cells, or bulk PBMC T cells (not recorded which). This sequence was found in a man in his late teens or twenties in good health. Donor details come from another sample of the same person, matched by shared clones. The sequence joins TRBV29-1 to TRBJ2-7; TCRdb's D gene call, TRBD2, goes unchecked for lack of DNA. For the CDR3, the sequence is CSVVTGTSAYSYEQYF.